This TCR beta chain was found in a study of OX40 agonist ivuxolimab in advanced cancers. Data came from immunoSEQ multiplex PCR; TCRdb stores just in-frame clones and leaves some out. The sample shows about 35,000 clones, over 80% of them seen only once. The CDR3 runs 15 residues. V shed 4 bases and J 4 bases; nucleotides not matched to a gene: 7. From germline, CDR1 is SGHNT and CDR2 YYREEE (reference sequence). This chain links TRBV5-4 with TRBJ2-3; TRBD1 matches at 9 bases. The sequence was collected from an adult with an advanced solid tumor such as melanoma, head and neck, liver or kidney cancer. Sequenced here: CD4+ or CD8+ T cells sorted from blood, sampled in a trial of the OX40 agonist ivuxolimab. CDR3 nucleotide sequence: TGTGCCAGCAGCACCTGGACAGGGGATGCAGATACGCAGTATTTT. It encodes CASSTWTGDADTQYF.